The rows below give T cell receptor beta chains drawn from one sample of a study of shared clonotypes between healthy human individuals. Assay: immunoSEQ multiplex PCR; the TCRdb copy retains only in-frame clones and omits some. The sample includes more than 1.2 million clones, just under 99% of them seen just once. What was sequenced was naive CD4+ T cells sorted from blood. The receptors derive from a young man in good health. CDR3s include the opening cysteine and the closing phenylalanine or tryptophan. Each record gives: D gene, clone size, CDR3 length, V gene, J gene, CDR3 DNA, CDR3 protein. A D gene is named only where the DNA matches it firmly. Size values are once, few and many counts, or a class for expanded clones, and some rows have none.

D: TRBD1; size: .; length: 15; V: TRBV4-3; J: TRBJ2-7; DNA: TGCGCCAGCAGCAAACGGACAGGGGGCTCCTACGAGCAGTACTTC; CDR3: CASSKRTGGSYEQYF
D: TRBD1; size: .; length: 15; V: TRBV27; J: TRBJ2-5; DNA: TGTGCCAGCAGTCCTGGACAGGGAGTAGGGGAGACCCAGTACTTC; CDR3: CASSPGQGVGETQYF
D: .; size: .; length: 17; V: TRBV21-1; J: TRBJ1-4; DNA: TGTGCCAGCAGCACGATCGGGACAGCGGTCGATAATGAAAAACTGTTTTTT; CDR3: CASSTIGTAVDNEKLFF
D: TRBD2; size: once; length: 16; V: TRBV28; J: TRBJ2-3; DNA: TGTGCCAGCAGTTTAACTAGCGGGTTCCCCTCAGATACGCAGTATTTT; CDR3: CASSLTSGFPSDTQYF
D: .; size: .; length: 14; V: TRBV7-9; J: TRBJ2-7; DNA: TGTGCCAGCAGCTTACGTGTCGTGGGGGACGAGCAGTACTTC; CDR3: CASSLRVVGDEQYF
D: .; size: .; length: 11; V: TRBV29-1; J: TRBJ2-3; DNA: TGCAGCGTTTATTCTGCCGGTACGCAGTATTTT; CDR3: CSVYSAGTQYF
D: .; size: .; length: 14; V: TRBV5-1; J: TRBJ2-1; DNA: TGCGCCAGCAGCTTGGCATTAACGGACAATGAGCAGTTCTTC; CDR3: CASSLALTDNEQFF
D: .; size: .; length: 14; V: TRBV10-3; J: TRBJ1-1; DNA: TGTGCCATCAGTGAGCGGAACATGAACACTGAAGCTTTCTTT; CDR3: CAISERNMNTEAFF
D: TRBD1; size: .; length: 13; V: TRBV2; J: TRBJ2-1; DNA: TGTGCCAGCAAAAGGGGGCTCTTCAATGAGCAGTTCTTC; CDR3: CASKRGLFNEQFF
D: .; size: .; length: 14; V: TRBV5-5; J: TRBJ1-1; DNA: TGTGCCAGCAGCTTGCGCCCGGGGGACACTGAAGCTTTCTTT; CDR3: CASSLRPGDTEAFF
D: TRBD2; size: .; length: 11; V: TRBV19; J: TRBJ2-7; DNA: TGTGCCAGCAGAGCGGGAGAACGGCAGTACTTC; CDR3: CASRAGERQYF
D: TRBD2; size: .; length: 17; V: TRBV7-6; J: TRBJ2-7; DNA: TGTGCCAGCAGCGACCCGGAGGGACTAGCGTCCTCCCACGAGCAGTACTTC; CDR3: CASSDPEGLASSHEQYF
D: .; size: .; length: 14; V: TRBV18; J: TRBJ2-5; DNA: TGTGCCAGCTCACCACAGAGATCCGCGGGGACCCAGTACTTC; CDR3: CASSPQRSAGTQYF
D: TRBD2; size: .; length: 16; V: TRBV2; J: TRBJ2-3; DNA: TGTGCCAGCAGTGAAGCTTTAGCGGGAGTACCAGATACGCAGTATTTT; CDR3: CASSEALAGVPDTQYF
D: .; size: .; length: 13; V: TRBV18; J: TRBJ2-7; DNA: TGTGCCAGCTCACCAAAGTCACCGCACGAGCAGTACTTC; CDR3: CASSPKSPHEQYF
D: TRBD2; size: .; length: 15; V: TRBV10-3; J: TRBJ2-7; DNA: TGTGCCATCAAGCCGGAGGGGACTAGCGGGAGAGGGCAGTACTTC; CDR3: CAIKPEGTSGRGQYF
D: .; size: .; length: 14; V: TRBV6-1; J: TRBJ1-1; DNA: TGTGCCAGCAGTGACACCGGGTGGGAATCTGAAGCTTTCTTT; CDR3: CASSDTGWESEAFF
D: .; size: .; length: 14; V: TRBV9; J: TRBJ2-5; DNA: TGTGCCAGCAGCCTCCGCTCGGAGGGGGAGACCCAGTACTTC; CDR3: CASSLRSEGETQYF
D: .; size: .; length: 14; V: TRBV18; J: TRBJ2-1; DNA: TGTGCCAGCTCACCCACGACAGGTTACAATGAGCAGTTCTTC; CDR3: CASSPTTGYNEQFF
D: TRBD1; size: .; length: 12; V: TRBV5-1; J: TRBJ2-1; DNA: TGCGCCAGCAGCTTGGATCGGGACAGGCCGTTCTTC; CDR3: CASSLDRDRPFF
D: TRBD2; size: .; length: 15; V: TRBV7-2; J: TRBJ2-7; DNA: TGTGCCAGCAGCTTAGCTACGGTGACGGGAGGGGAGCAGTACTTC; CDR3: CASSLATVTGGEQYF
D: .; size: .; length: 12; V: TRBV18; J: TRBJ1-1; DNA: TGTGCCAGCTCAGTTATCAACACTGAAGCTTTCTTT; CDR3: CASSVINTEAFF
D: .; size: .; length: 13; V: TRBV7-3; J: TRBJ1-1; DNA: TGTGCCAGCAGCTTACAGTTGAACACTGAAGCTTTCTTT; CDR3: CASSLQLNTEAFF
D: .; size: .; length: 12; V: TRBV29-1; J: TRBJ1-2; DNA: TGCAGCGCCGGGGACGGAGACTATGGCTACACCTTC; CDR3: CSAGDGDYGYTF
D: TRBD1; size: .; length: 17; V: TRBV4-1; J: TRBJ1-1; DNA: TGCGCCAGCAGCCAAGATCGGGCAGGGGGCTTAAACACTGAAGCTTTCTTT; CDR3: CASSQDRAGGLNTEAFF
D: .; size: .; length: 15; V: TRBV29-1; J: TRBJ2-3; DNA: TGCAGCGTTGAAGATTTAGTGGGGCGGACAGATACGCAGTATTTT; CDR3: CSVEDLVGRTDTQYF
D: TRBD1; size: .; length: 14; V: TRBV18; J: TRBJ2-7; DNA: TGTGCCAGCTCACTAGGACAGGGGGCCTACGAGCAGTACTTC; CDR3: CASSLGQGAYEQYF
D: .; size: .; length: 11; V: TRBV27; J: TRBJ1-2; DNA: TGTGCCATCCTCGGCATCTATGGCTACACCTTC; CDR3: CAILGIYGYTF
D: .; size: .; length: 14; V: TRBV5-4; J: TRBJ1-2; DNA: TGTGCCAGCAGCAACCTACAGGGAGGATATGGCTACACCTTC; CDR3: CASSNLQGGYGYTF
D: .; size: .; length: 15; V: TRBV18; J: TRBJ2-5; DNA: TGTGCCAGCTCTGCCCGGGGTGGGCACCAAGAGACCCAGTACTTC; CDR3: CASSARGGHQETQYF
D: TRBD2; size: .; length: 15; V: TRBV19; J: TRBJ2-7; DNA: TGTGCCAGTAGTGGACTAGCGGGCGTGGGGGGCGAGCAGTACTTC; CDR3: CASSGLAGVGGEQYF
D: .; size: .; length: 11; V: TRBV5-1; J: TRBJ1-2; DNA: TGCGCCAGCAGCCGGGATGGGGCCTACACCTTC; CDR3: CASSRDGAYTF
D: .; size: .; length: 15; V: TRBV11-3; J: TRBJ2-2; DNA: TGTGCCAGCAGCCGAGGGACCCCGACCGTAGGGGAGCTGTTTTTT; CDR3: CASSRGTPTVGELFF
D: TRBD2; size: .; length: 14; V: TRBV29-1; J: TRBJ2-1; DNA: TGCAGCGTTGACTCCGTAGCGGGAAGGGGTGAGCAGTTCTTC; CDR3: CSVDSVAGRGEQFF
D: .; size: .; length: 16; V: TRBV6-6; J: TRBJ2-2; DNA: TGTGCCAGCAGTTACTCCCGGGAATCGAACACCGGGGAGCTGTTTTTT; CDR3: CASSYSRESNTGELFF
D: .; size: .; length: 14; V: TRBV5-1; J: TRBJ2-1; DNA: TGCGCCAGCAATCCACAGCGATCCTACAATGAGCAGTTCTTC; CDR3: CASNPQRSYNEQFF
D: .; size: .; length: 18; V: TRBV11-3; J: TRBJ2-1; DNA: TGTGCCAGCAGCTTAGAGGGACAGTGGATCGGGGGTTCAAATGAGCAGTTCTTC; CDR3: CASSLEGQWIGGSNEQFF
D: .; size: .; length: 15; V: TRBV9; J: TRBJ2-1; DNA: TGTGCCAGCAGCGTAGGGTCAGGACCCTACAATGAGCAGTTCTTC; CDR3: CASSVGSGPYNEQFF
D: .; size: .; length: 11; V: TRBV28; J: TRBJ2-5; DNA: TGTGCCAGCAGTTTAATAGGCTCCCAGTACTTC; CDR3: CASSLIGSQYF
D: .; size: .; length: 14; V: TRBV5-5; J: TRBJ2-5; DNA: TGTGCCAGCGGAGAAAGGGACACACAAGAGACCCAGTACTTC; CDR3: CASGERDTQETQYF
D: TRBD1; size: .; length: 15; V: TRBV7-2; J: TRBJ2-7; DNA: TGTGCCAGCAGCTTAGATAGGGGGCAATTTTACGAGCAGTACTTC; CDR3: CASSLDRGQFYEQYF